Following are 20 T cell receptor beta chains from one sample sequenced in a study of T-cell memory formation after mild COVID-19. TCRdb processed the 5' RACE reads anew with MiXCR; each CDR3 protein has one entry. The table shows under 300,000 distinct CDR3 sequences, with 8% to 9.5% occurring only once. The sequenced material came from PBMCs or a T cell subset sorted from them (not recorded which). These receptors were collected from a man aged 18 to 29 who had mild COVID-19 (a few samples of this study predate the infection). Cell type and time point are not known.

The rearrangement uses TRBV6-2 or TRBV6-3 and TRBJ1-5, with TRBD1 matching 7 bases. Germline lookup yields CDR1 MNHEY and CDR2 SVGEGT. This CDR3 is built from 15 residues. Trimming took 6 bases from V and 0 from J; bases not matched to a gene: 5. The CDR3 nucleotides are TGTGCCAGCAGCCCCGGGACAGTTAGCAATCAGCCCCAGCATTTT. It is translated as CASSPGTVSNQPQHF.

The CDR3 here is CASTSDRGTQYF. CDR3 nucleotide sequence: TGCGCCAGCACCTCCGATCGGGGTACGCAGTATTTT. The J gene is TRBJ2-3, the V gene TRBV5-1; a weak D match, TRBD2 (5 bases). Per the germline V gene, CDR1 is SGHRS and CDR2 is YFSETQ. CDR3 size: 12 residues. Trimming shortened V by 6 bases and J by 8 bases, and 13 bases separated the two germline ends.

A few counts support this clonotype. The V gene is TRBV7-2, the J gene TRBJ2-1; unclear D gene. The CDR3 loop spans 15 amino acids. The V end lost 5 bases, the J end lost 8 bases, and 19 bases lay between the germline ends. Germline CDR1 reads SGHTA; CDR2 reads FQGNSA. The CDR3 DNA is TGTGCCAGCAGCCCTAGGTATTTCTACGGCGATGAGCAGTTCTTC. This translates into CASSPRYFYGDEQFF.

The chain recombines TRBV4-3 with TRBJ1-6, with no clear D. Trimming took 1 base from V and 9 from J, leaving 13 bases between them. Germline CDR1 LGHNA, CDR2 YSLEER. The CDR3 is 15 amino acids. This CDR3 is CASSQGPAVASPLHF. The CDR3 nucleotides read TGCGCCAGCAGCCAAGGCCCTGCAGTGGCTTCACCCCTCCACTTT.

In this sample, this clonotype turned up many times. The chain is built from TRBV5-1 and TRBJ2-5; D is unresolved. The germline V gene encodes CDR1 SGHRS and CDR2 YFSETQ. Trimming removed 2 bases from V and 1 base from J, with 6 bases in between. The CDR3 sequence is 13 residues long. In DNA, the CDR3 is TGCGCCAGCAGCTTTGGCGTCCAAGAGACCCAGTACTTC. Protein product: CASSFGVQETQYF.

The chain employs TRBV29-1 and TRBJ2-1, with D perhaps TRBD1 (6 bases). Trimming left V 4 bases short and J 8 bases short, with 12 bases between. Looked up from germline, CDR1 is SQVTM and CDR2 is ANQGSEA. CDR3 size: 12 residues. The CDR3 DNA follows: TGCAGCGTTGCTCAGGGGTGGGATGAGCAGTTCTTC. This gives the protein CSVAQGWDEQFF.

The chain links TRBV6-5 to TRBJ1-2; TRBD1 might be the D (5 bases). Germline V lookup: CDR1 MNHEY, CDR2 SVGAGI. V lost 1 base and J lost 3, with 12 bases in between. CDR3 length equals 15 residues. In DNA, the CDR3 is TGTGCCAGCAGTTACTTCGGGGGTTGGGACTATGGCTACACCTTC. The encoded protein is CASSYFGGWDYGYTF.

In its sample, this clonotype was seen a few times. The chain employs TRBV7-9 and TRBJ2-5, with D tentatively TRBD2 (7 bases). Germline loops: CDR1 SEHNR, CDR2 FQNEAQ (reference sequence). The CDR3 is 15 amino acids. Trimming shortened V by 7 bases and J by 5 bases, and 20 bases separated the two germline ends. The CDR3 loop reads CASTDTRGAGETQYF. DNA for the CDR3: TGTGCCAGCACCGACACCCGGGGGGCCGGGGAGACCCAGTACTTC.

This sequence joins TRBV5-1 and TRBJ2-7, with D hard to call. Germline lookup yields CDR1 SGHRS and CDR2 YFSETQ. V was cut by 4 bases and J by 6 bases, with 14 bases left in between. The CDR3 runs 13 residues. The CDR3 loop reads CASSGGRLGEQYV. CDR3 coding DNA: TGCGCCAGCAGCGGCGGCAGGCTAGGCGAGCAGTACGTC.

This clonotype was recorded at least ten times. The chain joins TRBV5-1 to TRBJ1-1; D is unresolved. The CDR3 has 14 amino acids. Trimming left V 0 bases short and J 1 base short, with 7 bases between. Germline CDR1 SGHRS, CDR2 YFSETQ. The CDR3 protein is CASSLGGRNTEAFF. CDR3 sequence (DNA): TGCGCCAGCAGCTTGGGAGGGAGGAACACTGAAGCTTTCTTT.

This clonotype came up many times. This chain joins TRBV5-1 and TRBJ2-7; D gene unclear. V dropped 2 bases and J dropped 0 bases, with 9 bases sitting between them. Germline V gene lookup returns CDR1 SGHRS and CDR2 YFSETQ. This CDR3 has 14 amino acids. CDR3 region: CASSFPTGSYEQYF. CDR3 coding DNA: TGCGCCAGCAGCTTCCCGACGGGCTCCTACGAGCAGTACTTC.

The chain carries TRBV4-1 and TRBJ2-1, with D uncertain. The V end was cut by 4 bases, the J end by 10 bases, with 11 bases between. Germline lookup yields CDR1 MGHRA and CDR2 YSYEKL. This CDR3 spans 12 amino acids. The CDR3 DNA reads as TGCGCCAGCAGCCCTACAGAACTCGAGCAGTTCTTC. Its protein is CASSPTELEQFF.

About this clonotype itself: One end of the junction is discordant with germline, which a read error may explain. Here the CDR3 DNA reads TGTGCCAGCAGCCTAGCGGGACCCCCCACCGGGGAGCTGTTTTTT. Amino acid sequence: CASSLAGPPTGELFF. The chain is built from TRBV7-9 and TRBJ2-2; 9 bases map to TRBD2. The CDR3 sequence is 15 residues long. Per the germline V gene, CDR1 is SEHNR and CDR2 is FQNEAQ (reference sequence).

V gene TRBV25-1 combines with J gene TRBJ1-2; tentatively, D is TRBD1 (5 bases). The CDR3 runs to 14 residues. In germline, CDR1 is MGHDK, CDR2 SYGVNS. Trimming shortened V by 6 bases and J by 6 bases, and 17 bases separated the two germline ends. DNA of the CDR3: TGTGCCAGCAGGGGGGACCCCGACTACGATGGCTACACCTTC. The encoded protein is CASRGDPDYDGYTF.

V usage is TRBV5-1 and J usage is TRBJ1-2; D unresolved. The CDR3 spans 14 residues. CDR1 is SGHRS, CDR2 YFSETQ, per germline. Trimming cost V 2 bases and J 4 bases, with 12 bases left between them. CDR3 in amino acids: CASSLEGSLYGYTF. Written as DNA, the CDR3 is TGCGCCAGCAGCTTAGAGGGATCGCTCTATGGCTACACCTTC.

This chain joins TRBV9 and TRBJ2-3, with D maybe TRBD1 (6 bases). The CDR3 spans 14 residues. Germline CDR1 is SGDLS and CDR2 is YYNGEE. V was shortened by 0 bases and J by 6 bases, with 11 bases between the two germline ends. The CDR3 spells CASSVGRGFDTQYF. The CDR3 DNA reads as TGTGCCAGCAGCGTAGGCAGGGGATTTGATACGCAGTATTTT.

This clonotype was recorded many times. The chain employs TRBV7-2 and TRBJ1-1, with D possibly being TRBD1 (5 bases). Trimming cost V 5 bases and J 0 bases, with 10 bases left between them. The CDR3 spans 14 residues. Germline loops: CDR1 SGHTA, CDR2 FQGNSA. This CDR3 reads CASSRGGMNTEAFF. CDR3 in DNA: TGTGCCAGCAGCCGCGGGGGGATGAACACTGAAGCTTTCTTT.

This clonotype has at least ten counts. Written as DNA, the CDR3 is TGTGCCAGCAGTTCTCAGGGGCGAGAGACCCAGTACTTC. Its translation is CASSSQGRETQYF. This chain joins TRBV6-6 and TRBJ2-5; possible D gene TRBD1, 6 bases. The CDR3 is 13 residues long. Trimming removed 4 bases from V and 4 bases from J, with 10 bases in between. Germline values: CDR1 MNHNY, CDR2 SVGAGI (reference sequence).

There are a few counts of this clonotype. V is TRBV7-2 and J is TRBJ1-5; tentatively, D is TRBD1 (5 bases). This CDR3 is built from 15 residues. V lost 7 bases to trimming and J lost 1 base, with 14 bases between them. Germline V gives CDR1 SGHTA, CDR2 FQGNSA. Written as DNA, the CDR3 is TGTGCCAGCACCCCCTTCGGGGGAAGCAATCAGCCCCAGCATTTT. This translates into CASTPFGGSNQPQHF.

This clonotype was seen a few times. CDR3 residues: CASSYSTGFFRNEQFF. CDR3 nucleotide sequence: TGTGCCAGCAGTTACTCTACGGGCTTTTTTAGGAATGAGCAGTTCTTC. The chain couples TRBV6-5 to TRBJ2-1; D unresolved. CDR1 is MNHEY, CDR2 SVGAGI, per germline. Trimming took off 0 bases at V and 7 bases at J, with 16 bases between the two ends. The CDR3 runs 16 residues.